Following are 25 T cell receptor beta chains from one sample sequenced in a study of blood T cell repertoires in COVID-19. The assay was immunoSEQ multiplex PCR, and TCRdb's table has in-frame clones only and misses some. Of roughly 140,000 clones listed, roughly three quarters are singletons. The sequenced material came from peripheral blood. These receptors all come from a man aged 55 to 70 with acute or convalescent COVID-19.

The chain joins TRBV20-1 to TRBJ1-2; 7 bases match TRBD1. The V and J ends lost 3 bases and 3 bases, in that order; junction bases with no gene match: 4. CDR1 and CDR2 from the germline V gene are DFQATT and SNEGSKA (reference sequence). The CDR3 spans 13 residues. The CDR3, as DNA: TGCAGTGCTAGTGGACAGGAGGACTATGGCTACACCTTC. Translated, it gives CSASGQEDYGYTF.

The V gene is TRBV7-9, the J gene TRBJ1-5; TRBD1 might be the D (5 bases). The CDR3 sequence is 15 residues long. Germline CDR1 and CDR2: SEHNR and FQNEAQ (reference sequence). The V and J ends lost 5 bases and 1 base respectively, with 12 bases between them. CDR3 DNA sequence: TGTGCCAGCAGCCCGCCAGGGCTGAGCAATCAGCCCCAGCATTTT. It translates to CASSPPGLSNQPQHF.

This chain uses TRBV30 with TRBJ2-1; 9 bases match TRBD2. The V gene end was trimmed by 0 bases and the J gene end by 8 bases; junction bases not matched to a gene: 5. The CDR3 is made up of 14 amino acids. CDR1 and CDR2 from the germline V gene are GTSNPN and SVGIG (reference sequence). CDR3 region: CAWSVFSGSDEQFF. For the CDR3, the DNA is TGTGCCTGGAGTGTATTTAGCGGGAGTGATGAGCAGTTCTTC.

This chain uses TRBV30 with TRBJ2-2; 7 bases match TRBD1. Unmatched junction bases numbered 1, after V lost 3 bases and J lost 3 bases. CDR1 and CDR2 from the germline V gene are GTSNPN and SVGIG (reference sequence). This CDR3 is built from 13 residues. The CDR3 DNA reads TGTGCCTGGAGGGGACAGTACACCGGGGAGCTGTTTTTT. Translated, it gives CAWRGQYTGELFF.

The rearrangement links TRBV6-4 to TRBJ1-2; possible D gene TRBD1, 6 bases. Germline CDR1 MRHNA, CDR2 SNTAGT. V lost 6 bases and J lost 7, with 15 bases in between. The CDR3 has 13 residues. CDR3: CASRGSGGTGYTF. The CDR3, as DNA: TGTGCCAGCAGAGGGAGTGGGGGCACTGGCTACACCTTC.

The V and J genes are TRBV5-1 and TRBJ2-3; D is possibly TRBD2 (6 bases). V shed 0 bases and J shed 5 bases, with 16 bases lying between them. The germline V gene encodes CDR1 SGHRS and CDR2 YFSETQ. The CDR3 covers 16 residues. CDR3 residues: CASSLGRRREGDTQYF. CDR3 DNA: TGCGCCAGCAGCTTGGGTCGGCGGCGGGAAGGAGATACGCAGTATTTT. Complete variable domain (other parts from reference TRBV5-1 and TRBJ2-3): KAGVTQTPRYLIKTRGQQVTLSCSPISGHRSVSWYQQTPGQGLQFLFEYFSETQRNKGNFPGRFSGRQFSNSRSEMNVSTLELGDSALYLCASSLGRRREGDTQYFGPGTRLTVL.

The V call is TRBV4-2, the J call TRBJ2-3; 10 bases map to TRBD2. CDR3 size: 16 residues. V lost 2 bases, J lost 4 bases, and 6 bases stayed unmatched. CDR1 LGHNA and CDR2 YNFKEQ come from the germline V gene. DNA of the CDR3: TGTGCCAGCAGCCAATTAACTAGCGGGACTGCAGATACGCAGTATTTT. It is translated as CASSQLTSGTADTQYF.

This chain uses TRBV18 with TRBJ2-5; no definite D call. V dropped 3 bases and J dropped 2 bases, with 4 bases sitting between them. Germline assignment: CDR1 KGHSH and CDR2 LQKENI. This CDR3 region has 12 residues. The CDR3 DNA is TGTGCCAGCTCACCGACTCAAGAGACCCAGTACTTC. Its protein is CASSPTQETQYF.

The chain recombines TRBV5-1 with TRBJ2-7; 8 bases line up with TRBD2. The germline V gene has CDR1 SGHRS and CDR2 YFSETQ. The trim removed 5 bases at V and 0 bases at J, leaving 4 bases unmatched. CDR3 length: 14 residues. CDR3 DNA sequence: TGCGCCAGCAGGGGGACTAGTAGCTCCTACGAGCAGTACTTC. It codes for CASRGTSSSYEQYF.

This chain links TRBV4-1 with TRBJ2-4; no clear D. Germline lookup yields CDR1 MGHRA and CDR2 YSYEKL. Trimming pared 0 bases from V and 0 bases from J, leaving 6 bases between. There are 15 residues in the CDR3. The DNA of the CDR3 is TGCGCCAGCAGCCAAGAGTGGGCAGCCAAAAACATTCAGTACTTC. Protein: CASSQEWAAKNIQYF.

A few counts support this clone. The J gene is TRBJ1-2, the V gene TRBV2; TRBD1 is a possible D gene (5 bases). V lost 6 bases to trimming and J lost 8 bases, with 25 bases between them. CDR1 and CDR2 (germline): SNHLY, FYNNEI. The CDR3 length is 16 residues. CDR3 sequence reads: CASRAKGPGLGEGYTF. CDR3 DNA: TGTGCCAGCAGGGCGAAAGGCCCGGGACTGGGTGAGGGCTACACCTTC. The full variable domain, with the rest looked up from reference TRBV2 and TRBJ1-2, is EPEVTQTPSHQVTQMGQEVILRCVPISNHLYFYWYRQILGQKVEFLVSFYNNEISEKSEIFDDQFSVERPDGSNFTLKIRSTKLEDSAMYFCASRAKGPGLGEGYTFGSGTRLTVV.

The chain couples TRBV3-1 (or the pseudogene TRBV3-2) to TRBJ2-1, with TRBD2 matching over 9 bases. Trimming cost V 6 bases and J 3 bases; bases outside gene matches: 6. Germline CDR1 LGHDT, CDR2 YNNKEL (reference sequence). The CDR3 has 15 amino acids. CDR3 in amino acids: CASRFSGRDYNEQFF. The DNA for the CDR3 is TGTGCCAGCAGGTTTAGCGGGAGAGACTACAATGAGCAGTTCTTC.

The CDR3 DNA sequence: TGTGCCAGCACCGGCCCGGGGAACTATGGCTACACCTTC. It yields the protein CASTGPGNYGYTF. The chain uses TRBV6-4 and TRBJ1-2; D is uncertain. Per germline, CDR1 MRHNA and CDR2 SNTAGT. The V gene lost 7 bases and the J gene lost 2 bases, with 11 bases spanning the gap. The CDR3 has 13 amino acids.

This chain links TRBV19 with TRBJ2-1; the match to TRBD1 covers 7 bases. The V gene's germline CDR1 is LNHDA and CDR2 SQIVND (reference sequence). CDR3 length: 13 residues. V lost 8 bases and J lost 6; bases outside the gene matches: 7. For the CDR3, the DNA is TGTGCCAGTCAAGGGACAGAAAGCAATGAGCAGTTCTTC. Protein sequence: CASQGTESNEQFF.

The gene calls are TRBV27 and TRBJ2-2; 7 nucleotides match TRBD2. The CDR3 is 18 residues long. J gave up 1 base and V 4 bases, and 12 bases lay outside the gene matches. Germline V CDR1 and CDR2: MNHEY, SMNVEV (reference sequence). The CDR3 coding sequence is TGTGCCAGCAGTTCCCTGCGGGGAGGGCCTAGGAACACCGGGGAGCTGTTTTTT. This translates into CASSSLRGGPRNTGELFF.

V gene TRBV5-4 combines with J gene TRBJ2-2, with 7 nucleotides matching TRBD1. The CDR3 consists of 17 residues. The V gene end was trimmed by 0 bases and the J gene end by 4 bases; junction bases not matched to a gene: 9. CDR1 is SGHNT, CDR2 YYREEE, per germline (reference sequence). CDR3 sequence: CASSLVGTGVITGELFF. Here the CDR3 DNA reads TGTGCCAGCAGCTTGGTAGGAACAGGGGTAATCACCGGGGAGCTGTTTTTT.

This rearrangement joins TRBV6-4 to TRBJ2-2; D perhaps matches TRBD2 (6 bases). This CDR3 is built from 15 residues. Trimming removed 5 bases at V and 6 bases at J, with 16 bases between. Per germline, CDR1 MRHNA and CDR2 SNTAGT. CDR3 sequence: CASSRDSLNSGELFF. As DNA, the CDR3 is TGTGCCAGCAGTCGGGACTCCCTCAACTCCGGGGAGCTGTTTTTT.

The chain uses TRBV6-5 and TRBJ2-5; a weak D match, TRBD2 (6 bases). Between the trimmed V and J ends, which lost 8 bases and 2 bases, there was a span of 12 bases. The CDR3 covers 13 residues. CDR1 is MNHEY and CDR2 is SVGAGI in the germline V gene. The CDR3 DNA follows: TGTGCCAGCCGGAAGGCGGGGCAAGAGACCCAGTACTTC. Its protein is CASRKAGQETQYF.

This clone came up once. V usage is TRBV12-3 or TRBV12-4 and J usage is TRBJ1-2; no clear D. V dropped 3 bases and J dropped 2 bases, with 7 bases sitting between them. CDR3 length: 13 residues. CDR3 residues: CASSFEGNYGYTF. The CDR3 DNA is TGTGCCAGCAGTTTCGAGGGAAACTATGGCTACACCTTC.

This chain joins TRBV27 and TRBJ2-1; D possibly corresponds to TRBD1 (6 bases). V dropped 6 bases and J dropped 9 bases, with 9 bases sitting between them. The germline gives CDR1 MNHEY, CDR2 SMNVEV (reference sequence). This CDR3 region has 11 residues. CDR3 nucleotides: TGTGCCAGCAGAACAGGGTTTGAGCAGTTCTTC. It specifies CASRTGFEQFF.

The rearrangement links TRBV27 to TRBJ2-7; 9 positions agree with TRBD2. The CDR3 runs 14 residues. Looked up from germline, CDR1 is MNHEY and CDR2 is SMNVEV (reference sequence). V gave up 10 bases and J gave up 6 bases; unmatched junction bases: 13. The CDR3: CATSPLRGRGEQYF. CDR3 sequence (DNA): TGTGCCACCAGCCCCCTTCGCGGGAGGGGCGAGCAGTACTTC.

The chain recombines TRBV7-9 with TRBJ2-1, with TRBD2 identical over 13 bases. CDR3 length: 17 residues. V gave up 3 bases and J gave up 4 bases; unmatched junction bases: 6. Germline assignment: CDR1 SEHNR and CDR2 FQNEAQ (reference sequence). The CDR3 DNA reads as TGTGCCAGCAGCTTGTTGGGACTAGCGGGAAAATACAATGAGCAGTTCTTC. Protein product: CASSLLGLAGKYNEQFF.

The chain uses TRBV2 and TRBJ2-5; TRBD2 matches 12 bases. This CDR3 has 17 amino acids. CDR1 and CDR2 (germline): SNHLY, FYNNEI. The V segment lost 5 bases and the J segment 1 base; nucleotides outside the gene matches: 8. The CDR3 reads CASSIGLAGGFQETQYF. CDR3 bases: TGTGCCAGCAGTATAGGTCTAGCGGGAGGGTTCCAAGAGACCCAGTACTTC.

The chain has TRBV5-4 and TRBJ1-3, with a possible D match to TRBD1 (5 bases). The length of the CDR3 is 16 residues. V was clipped by 3 bases and J by 3 bases, with 16 bases between them. Germline CDR1 reads SGHNT; CDR2 reads YYREEE (reference sequence). CDR3: CASSSHSAGYGNTIYF. CDR3 sequence (DNA): TGTGCCAGCAGCTCTCACTCTGCAGGGTATGGAAACACCATATATTTT. Variable domain in full (rest from reference TRBV5-4 and TRBJ1-3): ETGVTQSPTHLIKTRGQQVTLRCSSQSGHNTVSWYQQALGQGPQFIFQYYREEENGRGNFPPRFSGLQFPNYSSELNVNALELDDSALYLCASSSHSAGYGNTIYFGEGSWLTVV.

J is TRBJ2-3 and V is TRBV30, with 8 bases identical to TRBD2. Trimming removed 2 bases from V and 3 bases from J; junction bases left unmatched: 7. Germline loops: CDR1 GTSNPN, CDR2 SVGIG (reference sequence). CDR3 length equals 15 residues. This CDR3 is CAWSPGTRGTDTQYF. The CDR3 nucleotides read TGTGCCTGGAGTCCTGGGACTAGAGGGACAGATACGCAGTATTTT.